This TCR beta chain was sequenced during a study of T-cell memory formation after mild COVID-19 (dated by TCRdb to about 2021). Describing the broader study: TCR sequence clusters from the two donors were found to be largely donor specific. Two young, previously healthy adult volunteers made up the cohort, one male and one female. T-cell clones expanding and contracting after mild COVID-19 in a couple of donors were tracked by longitudinal TCRalpha and TCRbeta repertoire sequencing. Study-level results and caveats: Contracting CD4+ clones were found mainly in CM and EM memory subsets, while CD8+ clones were enriched in EMRA. Some responding clones were found in pre-infection memory, which suggests that pre-existing cross-reactive memory T cells took part in the SARS-CoV-2 response. Balanced CD4/CD8 phenotypes were observed for clones contracting from day 15 to 85, whereas a bias towards CD4+ was observed for a second wave of clones expanding from day 15 to 37. SARS-CoV-2 specificity of the second-wave clones peaking on day 37 was not confirmed. Only a couple of mild cases were covered in the study, and larger cohorts including severe cases with pre-infection samples were considered necessary.

Ficoll-Paque density gradient centrifugation was used to isolate PBMCs. Notes on this clonotype: The antigen this receptor binds is unknown. No clone much larger than this one lies a single base away; base qualities are absent.

This sample was sequenced with an Illumina NovaSeq 6000. TCRalpha and TCRbeta cDNA libraries were constructed by 5'RACE with constant-segment primers, with sample barcodes and unique molecular identifiers being introduced. RNA was extracted from every sample with Trizol reagent. Amplification of the libraries took two PCR steps, and the second step added a second sample barcode plus Illumina TruSeq adapters. Libraries were sequenced on an Illumina NovaSeq with 2 x 150 bp paired-end reads. From the authors' description of their analysis: Demultiplexing of reads and collapsing into UMI-guided consensus sequences were performed with migec v1.2.7. With mixcr v2.1.11, UMI consensuses were aligned to TRA and TRB V and J templates and assembled into clonotypes. Expanded or contracted clonotypes were those called significant by both edgeR and NoisET, with noise models trained on biological replicates. edgeR calls used a false discovery rate-adjusted p below 0.01 and a log2 fold-change threshold of 1. As an exploratory analysis of dynamics, max-normalized trajectories of the 1000 most abundant clonotypes were examined by PCA with hierarchical clustering. Each responding clone was given a CD4 or CD8 phenotype based on the CD4+ and CD8+ repertoires, which had been sequenced separately. TCRdb reprocessed the public reads (quality trimming at Q25 with fastp, clone calling with MiXCR) and kept in-frame beta chains. Records with the same CDR3 protein are collapsed into one entry carrying the most frequent genes and DNA. TCRdb assigned the V and J calls; the authors' analysis was not used. This sample comprises more than 75,000 distinct CDR3 sequences, approximately 15% of them detected only once. The ten largest make up 31% of the sample.

The CDR3 spans 21 residues, from the cysteine through the phenylalanine. Only CDR3 DNA is held: 63 bases, read in frame from base 1. V is clipped by 0 bases and J by 3 bases, and the sequence between their germline boundaries is 30 bases long. From the germline V gene (reference sequence), CDR1 is DFQATT and CDR2 is SNEGSKA. Sequenced sample: PBMCs or a T cell subset sorted from them (not recorded which). The sequence joins TRBV20-1 to TRBJ2-1; the D region possibly corresponds to TRBD1 (7 bases align). This TCR derives from an adult woman who had mild COVID-19 (a few samples of this study predate the infection). The sample titles of this study are shuffled in the database, so cell type and time point are left out; the donor was told from shared clones. CDR3 reads: CSARDLWGRGGGAPYYNEQFF. The nucleotides are TGCAGTGCTAGAGATCTTTGGGGCCGTGGAGGGGGCGCCCCCTACTACAATGAGCAGTTCTTC.